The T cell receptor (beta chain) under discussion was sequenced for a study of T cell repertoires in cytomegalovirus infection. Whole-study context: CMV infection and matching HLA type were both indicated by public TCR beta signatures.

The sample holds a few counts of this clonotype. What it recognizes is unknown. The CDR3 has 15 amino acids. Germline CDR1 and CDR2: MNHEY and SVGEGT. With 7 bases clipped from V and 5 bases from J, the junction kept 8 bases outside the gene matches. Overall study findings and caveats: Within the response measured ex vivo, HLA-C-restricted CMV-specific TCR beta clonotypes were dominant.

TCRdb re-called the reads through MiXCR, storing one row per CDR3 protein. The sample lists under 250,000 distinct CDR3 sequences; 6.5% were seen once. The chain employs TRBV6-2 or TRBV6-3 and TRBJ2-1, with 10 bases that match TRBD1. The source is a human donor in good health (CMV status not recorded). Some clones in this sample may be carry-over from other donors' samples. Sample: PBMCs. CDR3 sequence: CASIVDRGLNNEQFF. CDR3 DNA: TGTGCCAGCATTGTCGACAGGGGGCTGAACAATGAGCAGTTCTTC.